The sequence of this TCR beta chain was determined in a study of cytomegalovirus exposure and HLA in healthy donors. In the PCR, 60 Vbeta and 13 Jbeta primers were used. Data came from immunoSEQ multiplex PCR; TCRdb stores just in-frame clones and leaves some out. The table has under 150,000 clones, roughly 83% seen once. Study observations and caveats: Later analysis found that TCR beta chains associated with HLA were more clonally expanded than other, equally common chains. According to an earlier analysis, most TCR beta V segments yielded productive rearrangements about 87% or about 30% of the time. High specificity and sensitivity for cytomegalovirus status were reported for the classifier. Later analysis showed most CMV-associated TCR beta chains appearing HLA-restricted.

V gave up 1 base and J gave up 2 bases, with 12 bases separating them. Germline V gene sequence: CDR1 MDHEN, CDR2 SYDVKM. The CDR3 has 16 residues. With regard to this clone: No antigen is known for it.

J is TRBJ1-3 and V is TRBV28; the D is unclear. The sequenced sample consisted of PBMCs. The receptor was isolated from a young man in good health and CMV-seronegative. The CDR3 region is CASSLLLGLTGNTIYF. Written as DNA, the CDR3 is TGTGCCAGCAGTTTATTGCTCGGGTTGACTGGAAACACCATATATTTT.